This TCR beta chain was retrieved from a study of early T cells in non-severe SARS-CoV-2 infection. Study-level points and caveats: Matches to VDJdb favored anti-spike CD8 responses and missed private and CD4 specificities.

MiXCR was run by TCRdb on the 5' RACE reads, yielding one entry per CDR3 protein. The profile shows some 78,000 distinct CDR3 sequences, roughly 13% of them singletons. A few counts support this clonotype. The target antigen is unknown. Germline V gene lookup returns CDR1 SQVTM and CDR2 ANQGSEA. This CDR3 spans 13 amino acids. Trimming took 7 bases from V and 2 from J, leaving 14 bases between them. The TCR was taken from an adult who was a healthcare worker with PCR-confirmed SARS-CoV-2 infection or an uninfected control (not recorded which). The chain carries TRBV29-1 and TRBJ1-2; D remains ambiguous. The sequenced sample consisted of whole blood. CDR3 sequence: CSAMGGINYGYTF. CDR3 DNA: TGCAGCGCCATGGGCGGAATAAACTATGGCTACACCTTC.